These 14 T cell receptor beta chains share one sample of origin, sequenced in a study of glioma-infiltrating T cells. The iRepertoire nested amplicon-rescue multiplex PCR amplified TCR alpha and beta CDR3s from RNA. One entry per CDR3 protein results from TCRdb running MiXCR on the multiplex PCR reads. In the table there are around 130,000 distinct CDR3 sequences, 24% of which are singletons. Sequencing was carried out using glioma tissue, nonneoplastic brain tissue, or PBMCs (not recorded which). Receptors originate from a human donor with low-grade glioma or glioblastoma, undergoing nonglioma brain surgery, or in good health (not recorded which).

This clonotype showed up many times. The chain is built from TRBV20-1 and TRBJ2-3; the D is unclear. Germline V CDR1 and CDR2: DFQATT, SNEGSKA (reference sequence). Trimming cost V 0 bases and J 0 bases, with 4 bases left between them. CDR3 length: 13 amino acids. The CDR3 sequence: CSARDSSTDTQYF. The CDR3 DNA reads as TGCAGTGCTAGAGATAGCAGCACAGATACGCAGTATTTT.

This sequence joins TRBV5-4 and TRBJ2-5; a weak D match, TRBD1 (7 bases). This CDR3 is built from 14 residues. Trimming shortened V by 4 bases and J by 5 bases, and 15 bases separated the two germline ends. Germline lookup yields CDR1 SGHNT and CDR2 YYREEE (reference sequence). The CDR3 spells CASSQGGRDETQYF. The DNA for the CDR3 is TGTGCCAGCAGCCAGGGGGGTAGGGACGAGACCCAGTACTTC.

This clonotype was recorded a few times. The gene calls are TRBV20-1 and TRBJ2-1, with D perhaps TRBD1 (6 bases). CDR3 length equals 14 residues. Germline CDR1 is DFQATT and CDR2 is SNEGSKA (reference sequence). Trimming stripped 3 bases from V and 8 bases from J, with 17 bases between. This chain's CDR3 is CSARGQGYMHEQFF. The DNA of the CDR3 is TGCAGTGCTAGGGGCCAGGGGTATATGCATGAGCAGTTCTTC.

As DNA, the CDR3 is TGTGCCAGTAGTAGAAGACATACTAGCACAGATACGCAGTATTTT. It translates to CASSRRHTSTDTQYF. The genes are TRBV19 and TRBJ2-3; no reliable D call. Trimming left V 4 bases short and J 0 bases short, with 11 bases between. Germline CDR1 reads LNHDA; CDR2 reads SQIVND (reference sequence). CDR3 length equals 15 residues.

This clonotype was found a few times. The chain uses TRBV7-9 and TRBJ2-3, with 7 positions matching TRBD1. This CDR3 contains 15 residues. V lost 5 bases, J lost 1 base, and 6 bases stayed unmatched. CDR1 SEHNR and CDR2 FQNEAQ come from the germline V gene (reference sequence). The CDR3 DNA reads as TGTGCCAGCAGCCCGGGACAGCTTGGCACAGATACGCAGTATTTT. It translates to CASSPGQLGTDTQYF.

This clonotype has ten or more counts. CDR3 nucleotide sequence: TGCGCCAGCAGCCATCCCTTGGACAGGGGAAACTATGGCTACACCTTC. This gives the protein CASSHPLDRGNYGYTF. The chain is built from TRBV4-1 and TRBJ1-2; 9 bases align to TRBD1. Germline trimming cut 3 bases from V and 2 bases from J; bases unmatched to any gene: 7. The germline V gene has CDR1 MGHRA and CDR2 YSYEKL. The CDR3 runs to 16 residues.

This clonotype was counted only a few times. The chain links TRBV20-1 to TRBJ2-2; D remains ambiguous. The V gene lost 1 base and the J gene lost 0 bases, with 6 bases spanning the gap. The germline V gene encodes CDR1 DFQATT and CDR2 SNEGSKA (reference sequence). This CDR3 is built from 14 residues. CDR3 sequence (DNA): TGCAGTGCTAGAGCGAACCCGAACACCGGGGAGCTGTTTTTT. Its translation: CSARANPNTGELFF.

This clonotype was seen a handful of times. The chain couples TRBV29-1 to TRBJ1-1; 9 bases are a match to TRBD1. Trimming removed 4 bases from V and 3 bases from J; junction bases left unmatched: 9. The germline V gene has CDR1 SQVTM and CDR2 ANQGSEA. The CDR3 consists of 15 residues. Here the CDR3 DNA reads TGCAGCGTTGTCAGGGACAGGGTAGGAGACACTGAAGCTTTCTTT. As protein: CSVVRDRVGDTEAFF.

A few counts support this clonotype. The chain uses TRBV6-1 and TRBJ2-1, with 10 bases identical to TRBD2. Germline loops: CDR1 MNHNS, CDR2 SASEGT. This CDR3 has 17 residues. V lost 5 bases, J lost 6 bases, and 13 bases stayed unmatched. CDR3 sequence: CASSWSSGGVIGNEQFF. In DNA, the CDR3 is TGTGCCAGCAGTTGGTCCAGCGGGGGGGTAATTGGCAATGAGCAGTTCTTC.

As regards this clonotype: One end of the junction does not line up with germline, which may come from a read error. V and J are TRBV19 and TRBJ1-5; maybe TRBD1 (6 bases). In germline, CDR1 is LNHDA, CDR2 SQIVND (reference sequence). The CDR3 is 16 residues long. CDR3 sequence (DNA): TGTGCCAGCCGGGGGCGGAGCGTGAGCAGCAATCAGCCCCGGCATTTT. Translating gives CASRGRSVSSNQPRHF.

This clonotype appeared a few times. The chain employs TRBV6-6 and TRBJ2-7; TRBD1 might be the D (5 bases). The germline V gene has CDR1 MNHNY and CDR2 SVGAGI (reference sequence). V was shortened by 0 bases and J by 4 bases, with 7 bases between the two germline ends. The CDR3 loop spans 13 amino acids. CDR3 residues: CASSYSDSYEQYV. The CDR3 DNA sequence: TGTGCCAGCAGTTACTCCGACAGTTACGAGCAGTACGTC.

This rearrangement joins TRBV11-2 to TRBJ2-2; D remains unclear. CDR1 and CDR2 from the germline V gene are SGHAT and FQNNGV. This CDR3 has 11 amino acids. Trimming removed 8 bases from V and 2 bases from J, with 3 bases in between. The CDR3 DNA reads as TGTGCCAGCGGCAACACCGGGGAGCTGTTTTTT. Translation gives CASGNTGELFF.

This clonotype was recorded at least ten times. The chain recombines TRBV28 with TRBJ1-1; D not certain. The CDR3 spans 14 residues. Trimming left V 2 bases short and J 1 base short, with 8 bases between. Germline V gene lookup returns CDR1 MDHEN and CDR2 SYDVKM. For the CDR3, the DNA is TGTGCCAGCAGTTTAATGAGGCCGAACACTGAAGCTTTCTTT. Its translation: CASSLMRPNTEAFF. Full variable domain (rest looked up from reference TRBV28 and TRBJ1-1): DVKVTQSSRYLVKRTGEKVFLECVQDMDHENMFWYRQDPGLGLRLIYFSYDVKMKEKGDIPEGYSVSREKKERFSLILESASTNQTSMYLCASSLMRPNTEAFFGQGTRLTVV.

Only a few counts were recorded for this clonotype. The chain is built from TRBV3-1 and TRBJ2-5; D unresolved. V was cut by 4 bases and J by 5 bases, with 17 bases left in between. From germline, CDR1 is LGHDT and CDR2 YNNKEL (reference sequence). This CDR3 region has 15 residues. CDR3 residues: CASSPRVSRWETQYF. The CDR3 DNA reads TGTGCCAGCAGCCCCCGGGTCTCACGCTGGGAGACCCAGTACTTC.